Below, 6 T cell receptor beta chains from the same sample are listed, as sequenced in a study of T-cell reconstitution after alpha-beta-depleted transplantation in children. Unique molecular identifiers were incorporated into the prepared TCRbeta library. TCRdb re-analysed the PCR reads in MiXCR, keeping a single row per CDR3 protein. The sample consists of roughly 200,000 distinct CDR3 sequences, 6% to 7% of them appearing once. The sample in question was PBMCs from the stem cell graft donor, obtained from the stem cell graft. The receptors stem from a human donor who donated a stem cell graft to a child with Wiskott-Aldrich syndrome.

This clonotype was recorded at least ten times. This chain links TRBV20-1 with TRBJ2-5; 14 nucleotides line up with TRBD2. This CDR3 is built from 17 residues. Germline V gene sequence: CDR1 DFQATT, CDR2 SNEGSKA (reference sequence). V dropped 2 bases and J dropped 3; count of bases not matched to a gene: 8. The CDR3 DNA is TGCAGTGCTAGAACCTGGGGACTAGCGGGAGATAAAGAGACCCAGTACTTC. Translating it yields CSARTWGLAGDKETQYF.

The chain combines TRBV18 with TRBJ2-7, with 9 bases identical to TRBD2. The CDR3 covers 15 residues. The ends lost 6 bases at V and 2 bases at J; junction bases unmatched: 8. Germline V gives CDR1 KGHSH, CDR2 LQKENI. For the CDR3, the DNA is TGTGCCAGCTCCCCCCTTAGCGGGGGACCCTACGAGCAGTACTTC. Residues: CASSPLSGGPYEQYF.

The chain recombines TRBV12-3 or TRBV12-4 with TRBJ2-4; D may be TRBD2 (6 bases). Trimming removed 3 bases at V and 0 bases at J, with 12 bases between. CDR3 size: 16 residues. CDR3 coding DNA: TGTGCCAGCAGTTTTCGGGGGAACTTAGCCAAAAACATTCAGTACTTC. Amino acid sequence: CASSFRGNLAKNIQYF.

At least ten counts were recorded for this clonotype. V and J are TRBV5-1 and TRBJ2-1; perhaps TRBD2 as D (7 bases). This CDR3 contains 15 residues. CDR1 is SGHRS, CDR2 YFSETQ, per germline. Trimming cost V 0 bases and J 6 bases, with 13 bases left between them. CDR3 sequence (DNA): TGCGCCAGCAGCTTGGAGGGGGGGGCGGTCAATGAGCAGTTCTTC. Protein: CASSLEGGAVNEQFF.

This clonotype has at least ten counts. V is TRBV7-9 and J is TRBJ2-7; D is unclear. This CDR3 is 11 amino acids long. The germline V gene has CDR1 SEHNR and CDR2 FQNEAQ (reference sequence). V gave up 5 bases and J gave up 5 bases, with 7 bases separating them. The CDR3 here is CASSPLHEQYF. The CDR3 DNA follows: TGTGCCAGCAGCCCCCTTCACGAGCAGTACTTC.

This clonotype was recorded at least ten times. The chain combines TRBV9 with TRBJ2-5, with a tentative D call TRBD1 (5 bases). V lost 4 bases, J lost 1 base, and 14 bases lay in between. The CDR3 runs 15 residues. The V gene's germline CDR1 is SGDLS and CDR2 YYNGEE. For the CDR3, the DNA is TGTGCCAGCAGCCCGACCCAGGGTCCCCAAGAGACCCAGTACTTC. This gives the protein CASSPTQGPQETQYF.